This TCR beta chain came from a study of blood T cell repertoires in COVID-19 (dated by TCRdb to the early 2020s). For context, the study as a whole: Samples covering the acute and convalescent phases of COVID-19 were provided by collaborators in the United States, Italy and Spain. A freely available public database, intended as a resource for researchers studying the immune response to SARS-CoV-2, is where the repertoires were released. The prospective study material was composed of cDNA or gDNA derived from T cells, B-cell-depleted T cells, or PBMCs. Where available, HLA class I and class II types were obtained from metadata supplied by the sample provider rather than from assay-based typing. The samples were drawn from the first 160 participants of the ongoing ImmuneRACE study and from more than 1,000 subjects provided by 6 global collaborators. Deeply sampled blood TCRbeta repertoires from subjects exposed to, actively infected with, or recovered from COVID-19 were included in the dataset. A de-identified subject ID, COVID-19 status, age in years and sex were almost always included in the sample metadata. Overall study results and their limits: Clinical and demographic metadata were provided uncurated, with the amount varying by source and participant.

In Seattle, one collaborating source enrolled patients while the infection was active and tracked those patients longitudinally over the course of disease. Each collaborating institution followed its own protocols to collect whole blood in K2EDTA tubes. For TCRbeta analysis, collaborators shipped samples as frozen whole blood, isolated PBMCs, or DNA extracted from either of those sample types. TCRbeta CDR3 regions were amplified from genomic DNA by means of the immunoSEQ Assay, a bias-controlled multiplex PCR. On the study's bioinformatics: Within the assay, amplification of reference gene primers was used to estimate how many nucleated cells each sample contained. Sequence reads were collapsed and filtered to measure the absolute abundance of every unique TCRbeta CDR3 rearrangement. For each sample, productive Simpson clonality was calculated as the square root of Simpson's diversity index over productive rearrangements. Drawn from immuneACCESS, this table holds only the in-frame rearrangements with V and J called that TCRdb kept. Clones are partly lost; checked studies trace under half to an unresolved V gene and leave the rest unexplained. V, J and clone size are those of that table, while D and trimming were read from the DNA. This sample lists roughly 440,000 clones; roughly 88% were detected once. Together, the top ten hold around 12% of the sample.

Counted from cysteine to phenylalanine, this CDR3 has 16 amino acids. Of the read, only the CDR3 DNA is kept; its 48 bases are in frame from base 1. The germline V gene specifies LGHNT as CDR1 and FRNRAP as CDR2. Trimming leaves V shorter by 6 bases and J shorter by 6 bases, with the junction holding 10 bases beyond the gene matches. Remarks on this clone: Which antigen it targets is not known. No per-base quality is available; no much larger clone lies one base away.

Sequences were obtained from peripheral blood. The chain employs TRBV12-5 and TRBJ2-1, and 11 bases in between align with TRBD2. The source is a woman between 50 and 59 years old with COVID-19, enrolled during active disease. CDR3 loop: CASGPPLAGGLNEQFF. The bases are TGTGCTAGTGGCCCTCCCTTAGCGGGGGGGCTCAATGAGCAGTTCTTC.